The 15 T cell receptor beta chains below come from one sample, sequenced in a study of shared clonotypes between healthy human individuals. CD8 cells classed as naive were CD45RO-negative and positively selected for CCR7, excluding terminally differentiated effector memory CD45RA+ cells. TCRdb's copy holds only in-frame clones and misses some; the assay was immunoSEQ multiplex PCR. Of under 850,000 clones in the sample, roughly 92% were seen once. Sequencing used naive CD8+ T cells sorted from blood. Receptors were obtained from a man aged 25 to 40 in good health.

The chain carries TRBV28 and TRBJ2-1; D perhaps matches TRBD1 (5 bases). The CDR3 runs to 13 residues. Germline CDR1 reads MDHEN; CDR2 reads SYDVKM. Trimming cost V 0 bases and J 5 bases, with 5 bases left between them. The CDR3 nucleotides read TGTGCCAGCAGTTTATGGGGGCACAATGAGCAGTTCTTC. It encodes CASSLWGHNEQFF. Complete variable domain (other parts from reference TRBV28 and TRBJ2-1): DVKVTQSSRYLVKRTGEKVFLECVQDMDHENMFWYRQDPGLGLRLIYFSYDVKMKEKGDIPEGYSVSREKKERFSLILESASTNQTSMYLCASSLWGHNEQFFGPGTRLTVL.

The chain joins TRBV2 to TRBJ1-3; a weak D match, TRBD1 (6 bases). Trimming left V 7 bases short and J 2 bases short, with 15 bases between. CDR3 size: 15 residues. Germline CDR1 reads SNHLY; CDR2 reads FYNNEI. The CDR3 loop is CASTPGHKTGNTIYF. DNA for the CDR3: TGTGCCAGCACTCCGGGACATAAAACTGGAAACACCATATATTTT.

The V gene is TRBV14, the J gene TRBJ2-7, with TRBD2 matching over 8 bases. Germline V gives CDR1 SGHDN, CDR2 FVKESK. With 5 bases clipped from V and 4 bases from J, the junction kept 10 bases outside the gene matches. The CDR3 covers 15 residues. CDR3 protein: CASSKGPGGLYEQYF. In nucleotides, the CDR3 is TGTGCCAGCAGCAAAGGACCGGGAGGGCTTTACGAGCAGTACTTC.

The sample holds one count of this clone. The chain has TRBV4-3 and TRBJ2-7; 14 nucleotides agree with TRBD2. Looked up from germline, CDR1 is LGHNA and CDR2 is YSLEER. This CDR3 has 20 amino acids. Trimming at V came to 2 bases and at J to 3 bases, leaving 15 bases not matched to a gene. The CDR3 DNA reads TGCGCCAGCAGCCAAAATACGACTAGCGGGAGGGTGAGGAGTCTCTACGAGCAGTACTTC. Protein sequence: CASSQNTTSGRVRSLYEQYF.

This clone was observed once. The chain uses TRBV27 and TRBJ2-3; no definite D call. This CDR3 is built from 16 residues. Trimming took off 4 bases at V and 0 bases at J, with 14 bases between the two ends. Germline V gene data show CDR1 as MNHEY and CDR2 as SMNVEV (reference sequence). The CDR3 nucleotides read TGTGCCAGCAGTTCCCTTGGTCACCTCAGCACAGATACGCAGTATTTT. Protein sequence: CASSSLGHLSTDTQYF.

V and J are TRBV29-1 and TRBJ2-3; D is undetermined. CDR1 and CDR2 (germline): SQVTM, ANQGSEA. CDR3 size: 15 residues. V was shortened by 0 bases and J by 0 bases, with 10 bases between the two germline ends. The CDR3: CSVEDQERSTDTQYF. CDR3 sequence (DNA): TGCAGCGTTGAAGATCAAGAGAGGAGCACAGATACGCAGTATTTT.

The chain employs TRBV11-2 and TRBJ1-2; TRBD1 is a possible D gene (6 bases). Per the germline V gene, CDR1 is SGHAT and CDR2 is FQNNGV. Trimming removed 5 bases from V and 7 bases from J, with 11 bases in between. The CDR3 contains 12 residues. The CDR3 DNA follows: TGTGCCAGCAGCCCCGGGGGCGTTGGCTACACCTTC. Translated, it gives CASSPGGVGYTF.

The CDR3 DNA reads as TGCGCCAGCAGCCAAGTAGGCAGCGGGAGGGTAAACACCTACGAGCAGTACTTC. It specifies CASSQVGSGRVNTYEQYF. The genes are TRBV4-1 and TRBJ2-7; TRBD2 agrees at 10 bases. The CDR3 is 18 residues long. The V gene's germline CDR1 is MGHRA and CDR2 YSYEKL. V dropped 1 base and J dropped 2; count of bases not matched to a gene: 11.

J is TRBJ2-2 and V is TRBV11-2, with a possible D match to TRBD2 (5 bases). The V gene's germline CDR1 is SGHAT and CDR2 FQNNGV. V lost 3 bases and J lost 8, with 10 bases in between. The CDR3 sequence is 13 residues long. The CDR3 region is CASSLRELGELFF. The CDR3 nucleotides read TGTGCCAGCAGCTTGAGGGAACTAGGGGAGCTGTTTTTT.

The CDR3: CSAGRSGSGFDGYTF. CDR3 sequence (DNA): TGCAGCGCTGGGAGGTCAGGGTCAGGGTTCGATGGCTACACCTTC. V gene TRBV29-1 combines with J gene TRBJ1-2; weak D call: TRBD1 (5 bases). The V and J ends lost 7 bases and 6 bases respectively, with 24 bases between them. The germline V gene has CDR1 SQVTM and CDR2 ANQGSEA. This CDR3 region has 15 residues.

The DNA for the CDR3 is TGTGCCAGCAGTGAAATACACCCTTGGAATGAGCAGTTCTTC. Encoded protein: CASSEIHPWNEQFF. The rearrangement uses TRBV2 and TRBJ2-1; D not certain. V lost 2 bases to trimming and J lost 7 bases, with 12 bases between them. This CDR3 has 14 amino acids. Germline CDR1 is SNHLY and CDR2 is FYNNEI.

The chain recombines TRBV21-1 with TRBJ2-7. TRBV21-1 corresponds to a pseudogene. The CDR3 contains 16 residues. In DNA, the CDR3 is TGTGCCAGCAGCAACGGTCGGGGGCTAAACTCCTACGAGCAGTACTTC. Its translation: CASSNGRGLNSYEQYF.

This rearrangement joins TRBV6-5 to TRBJ2-7; TRBD1 matches at 9 bases. The J segment lost 2 bases and the V segment lost 2 bases, leaving 4 bases of the junction unmatched. In germline, CDR1 is MNHEY, CDR2 SVGAGI. CDR3 length: 15 residues. The CDR3 nucleotides are TGTGCCAGCAGTTACGACCGGGACAGGGCCTACGAGCAGTACTTC. This gives the protein CASSYDRDRAYEQYF.

The V and J genes are TRBV2 and TRBJ2-2; 8 nucleotides agree with TRBD2. The ends lost 8 bases at V and 1 base at J; junction bases unmatched: 3. CDR3 length equals 14 residues. The germline V gene encodes CDR1 SNHLY and CDR2 FYNNEI. The CDR3 DNA follows: TGTGCCAGCGGCGGGGGGATGAACACCGGGGAGCTGTTTTTT. Its protein is CASGGGMNTGELFF. The full variable domain, rest sourced from reference TRBV2 and TRBJ2-2, is EPEVTQTPSHQVTQMGQEVILRCVPISNHLYFYWYRQILGQKVEFLVSFYNNEISEKSEIFDDQFSVERPDGSNFTLKIRSTKLEDSAMYFCASGGGMNTGELFFGEGSRLTVL.

CDR3 residues: CASSVRSEQFF. The DNA of the CDR3 is TGCGCCAGCAGCGTTAGATCTGAGCAGTTCTTC. V usage is TRBV4-1 and J usage is TRBJ2-1; D not certain. The ends were cut back, 5 bases at V and 9 bases at J, with 8 bases in the middle. This CDR3 contains 11 residues. Germline V gene data show CDR1 as MGHRA and CDR2 as YSYEKL.